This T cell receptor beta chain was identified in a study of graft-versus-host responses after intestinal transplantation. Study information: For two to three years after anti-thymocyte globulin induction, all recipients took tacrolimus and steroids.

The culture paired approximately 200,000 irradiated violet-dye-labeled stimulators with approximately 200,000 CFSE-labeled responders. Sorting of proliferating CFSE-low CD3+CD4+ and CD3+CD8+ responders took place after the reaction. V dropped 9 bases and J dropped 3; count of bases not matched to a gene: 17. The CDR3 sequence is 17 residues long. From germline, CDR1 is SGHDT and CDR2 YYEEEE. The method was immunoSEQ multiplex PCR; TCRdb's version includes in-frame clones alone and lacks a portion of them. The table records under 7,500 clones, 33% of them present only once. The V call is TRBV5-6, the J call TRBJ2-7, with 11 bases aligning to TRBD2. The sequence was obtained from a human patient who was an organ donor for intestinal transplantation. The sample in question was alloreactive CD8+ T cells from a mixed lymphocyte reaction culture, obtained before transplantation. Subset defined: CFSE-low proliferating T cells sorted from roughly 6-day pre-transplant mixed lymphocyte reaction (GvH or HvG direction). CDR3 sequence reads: CATRGLAGSRKVYEQYF. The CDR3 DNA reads TGTGCCACCAGAGGACTAGCGGGTTCCCGGAAGGTCTACGAGCAGTACTTC.